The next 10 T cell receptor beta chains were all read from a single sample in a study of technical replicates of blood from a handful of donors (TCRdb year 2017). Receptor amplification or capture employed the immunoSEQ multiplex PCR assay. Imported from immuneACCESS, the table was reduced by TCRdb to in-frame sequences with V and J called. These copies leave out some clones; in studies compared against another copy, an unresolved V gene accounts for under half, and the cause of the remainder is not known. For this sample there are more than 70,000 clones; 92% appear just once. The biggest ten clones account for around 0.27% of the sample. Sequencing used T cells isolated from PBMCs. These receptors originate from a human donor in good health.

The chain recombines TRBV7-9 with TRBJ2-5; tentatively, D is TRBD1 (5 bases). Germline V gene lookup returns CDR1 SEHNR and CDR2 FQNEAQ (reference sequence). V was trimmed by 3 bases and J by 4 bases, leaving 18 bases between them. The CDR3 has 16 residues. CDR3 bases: TGTGCCAGCAGCTTCATCGGTGCCTGGCAGGGAGAGACCCAGTACTTC. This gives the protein CASSFIGAWQGETQYF.

CDR3 coding DNA: TGTGCCAGCTCACCAGACAGGGACTATGGCTACACCTTC. This translates into CASSPDRDYGYTF. The chain joins TRBV18 to TRBJ1-2; 7 bases are shared with TRBD1. The V gene end was trimmed by 2 bases and the J gene end by 3 bases; junction bases not matched to a gene: 0. The CDR3 spans 13 residues. CDR1 is KGHSH and CDR2 is LQKENI in the germline V gene.

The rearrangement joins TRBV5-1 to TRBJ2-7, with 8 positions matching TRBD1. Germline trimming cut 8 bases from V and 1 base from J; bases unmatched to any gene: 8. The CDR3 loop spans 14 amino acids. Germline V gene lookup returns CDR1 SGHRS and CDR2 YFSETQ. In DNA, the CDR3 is TGCGCCAGGAGATGGGACAGGTGTTCCTACGAGCAGTACTTC. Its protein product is CARRWDRCSYEQYF.

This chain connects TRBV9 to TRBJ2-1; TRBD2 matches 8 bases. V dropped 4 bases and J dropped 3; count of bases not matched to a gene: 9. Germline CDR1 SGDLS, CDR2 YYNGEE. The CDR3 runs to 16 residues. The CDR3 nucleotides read TGTGCCAGCAGCTCCTTAGGGGCGGGGGGCTACAATGAGCAGTTCTTC. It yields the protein CASSSLGAGGYNEQFF.

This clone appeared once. CDR3: CASSLTGDHTEAFF. CDR3 nucleotide sequence: TGTGCCAGCAGCTTGACAGGGGACCACACTGAAGCTTTCTTT. The chain employs TRBV11-2 and TRBJ1-1, with 8 bases identical to TRBD1. In germline, CDR1 is SGHAT, CDR2 FQNNGV. J was trimmed by 3 bases and V by 3 bases; bases with no gene match: 3. The CDR3 loop spans 14 amino acids. The variable domain in full, with the rest retrieved from reference TRBV11-2 and TRBJ1-1, is EAGVAQSPRYKIIEKRQSVAFWCNPISGHATLYWYQQILGQGPKLLIQFQNNGVVDDSQLPKDRFSAERLKGVDSTLKIQPAKLEDSAVYLCASSLTGDHTEAFFGQGTRLTVV.

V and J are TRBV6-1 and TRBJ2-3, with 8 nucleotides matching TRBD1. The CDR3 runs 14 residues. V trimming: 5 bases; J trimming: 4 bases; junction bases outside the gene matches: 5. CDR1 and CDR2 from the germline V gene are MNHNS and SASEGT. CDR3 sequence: CASSQGARPDTQYF. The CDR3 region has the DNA TGTGCCAGCAGTCAGGGGGCGCGACCAGATACGCAGTATTTT.

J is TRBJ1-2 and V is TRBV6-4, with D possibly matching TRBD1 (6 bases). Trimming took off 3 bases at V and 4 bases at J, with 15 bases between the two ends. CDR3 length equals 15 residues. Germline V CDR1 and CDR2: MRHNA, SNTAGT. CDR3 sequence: CASSERLGAPYGYTF. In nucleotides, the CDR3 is TGTGCCAGCAGTGAGCGTTTGGGGGCCCCCTATGGCTACACCTTC.

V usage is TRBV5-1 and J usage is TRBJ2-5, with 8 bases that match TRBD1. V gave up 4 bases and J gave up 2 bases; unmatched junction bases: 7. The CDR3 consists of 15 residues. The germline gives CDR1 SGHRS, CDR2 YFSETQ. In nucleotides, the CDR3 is TGCGCCAGCAGCCGGGACAGGCTGGATCAAGAGACCCAGTACTTC. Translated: CASSRDRLDQETQYF.

The CDR3, as DNA: TGTGCTAGTGGTTTGGTGAGGACTAGCGGGAGGATCATGCCTGCAGATACGCAGTATTTT. This gives the protein CASGLVRTSGRIMPADTQYF. The V gene is TRBV12-5, the J gene TRBJ2-3; 14 nucleotides line up with TRBD2. The germline CDR1 and CDR2 sequences are LGHNT and FRNRAP. The CDR3 spans 20 residues. With V trimmed by 0 bases and J by 4 bases, 12 bases remained unmatched.

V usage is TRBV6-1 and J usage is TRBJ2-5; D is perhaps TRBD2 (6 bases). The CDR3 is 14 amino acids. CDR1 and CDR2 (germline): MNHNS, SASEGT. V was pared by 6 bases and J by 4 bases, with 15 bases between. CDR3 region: CASRNSGGAETQYF. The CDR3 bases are TGTGCCAGCAGGAACTCCGGAGGGGCAGAGACCCAGTACTTC.